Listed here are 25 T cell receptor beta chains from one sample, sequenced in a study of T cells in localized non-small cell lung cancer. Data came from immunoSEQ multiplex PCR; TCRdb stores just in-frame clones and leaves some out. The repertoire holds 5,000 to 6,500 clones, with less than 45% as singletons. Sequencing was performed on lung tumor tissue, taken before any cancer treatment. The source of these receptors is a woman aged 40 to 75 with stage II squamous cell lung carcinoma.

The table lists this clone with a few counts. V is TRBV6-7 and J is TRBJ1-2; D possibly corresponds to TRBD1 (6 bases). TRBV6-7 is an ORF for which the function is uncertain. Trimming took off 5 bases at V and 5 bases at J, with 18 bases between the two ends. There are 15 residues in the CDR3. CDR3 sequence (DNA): TGTGCCAGCAGTGGAACAGGGAGGCTTTGGTATGGCTACACCTTC. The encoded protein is CASSGTGRLWYGYTF.

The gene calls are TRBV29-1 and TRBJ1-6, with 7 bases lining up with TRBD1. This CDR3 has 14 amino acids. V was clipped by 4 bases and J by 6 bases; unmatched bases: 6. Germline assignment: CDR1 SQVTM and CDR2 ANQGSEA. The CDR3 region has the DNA TGCAGCGTTGGGGACAGACCCGGTAATTCACCCCTCCACTTT. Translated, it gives CSVGDRPGNSPLHF.

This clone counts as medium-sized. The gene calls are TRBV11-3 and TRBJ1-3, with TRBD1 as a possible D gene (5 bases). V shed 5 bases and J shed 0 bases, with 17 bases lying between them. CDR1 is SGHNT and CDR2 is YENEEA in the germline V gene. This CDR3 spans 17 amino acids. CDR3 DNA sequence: TGTGCCAGCAGCCGGCCCGGGCAGGGCAGCTCTGGAAACACCATATATTTT. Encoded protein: CASSRPGQGSSGNTIYF.

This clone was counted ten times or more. DNA of the CDR3: TGCGCCAGCAGCCAAGGAGGGAGGGGTCAATACGAGCAGTACTTC. Translating gives CASSQGGRGQYEQYF. The chain employs TRBV4-1 and TRBJ2-7; TRBD2 matches 7 bases. CDR1 MGHRA and CDR2 YSYEKL come from the germline V gene. V was clipped by 1 base and J by 4 bases; unmatched bases: 7. CDR3 length: 15 amino acids.

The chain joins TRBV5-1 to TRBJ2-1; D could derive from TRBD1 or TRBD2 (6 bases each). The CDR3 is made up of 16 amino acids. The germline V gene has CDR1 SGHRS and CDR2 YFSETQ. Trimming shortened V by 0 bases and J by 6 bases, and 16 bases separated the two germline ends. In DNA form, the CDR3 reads TGCGCCAGCAGCTTGGGGGATGTGGGGGGCCGCAATGAGCAGTTCTTC. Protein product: CASSLGDVGGRNEQFF.

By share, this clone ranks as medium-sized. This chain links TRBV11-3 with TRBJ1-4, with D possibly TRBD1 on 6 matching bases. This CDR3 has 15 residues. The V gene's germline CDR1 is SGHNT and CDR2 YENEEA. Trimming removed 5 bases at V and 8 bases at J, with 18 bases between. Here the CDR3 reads CASSQPDFTGEKLFF. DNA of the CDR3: TGTGCCAGCAGCCAGCCCGACTTTACAGGGGAAAAACTGTTTTTT.

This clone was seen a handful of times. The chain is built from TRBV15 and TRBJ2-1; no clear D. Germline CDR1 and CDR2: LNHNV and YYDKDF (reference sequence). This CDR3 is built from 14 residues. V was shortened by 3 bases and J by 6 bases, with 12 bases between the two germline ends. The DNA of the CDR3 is TGTGCCACCAGCAGTCGAAGAAGTATCAATGAGCAGTTCTTC. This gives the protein CATSSRRSINEQFF.

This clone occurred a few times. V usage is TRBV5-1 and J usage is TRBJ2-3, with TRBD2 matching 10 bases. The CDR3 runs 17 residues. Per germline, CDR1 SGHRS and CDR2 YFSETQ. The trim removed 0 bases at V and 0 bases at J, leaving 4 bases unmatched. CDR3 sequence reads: CASSLASAGGSTDTQYF. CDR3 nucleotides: TGCGCCAGCAGCTTGGCCTCAGCGGGAGGGAGCACAGATACGCAGTATTTT.

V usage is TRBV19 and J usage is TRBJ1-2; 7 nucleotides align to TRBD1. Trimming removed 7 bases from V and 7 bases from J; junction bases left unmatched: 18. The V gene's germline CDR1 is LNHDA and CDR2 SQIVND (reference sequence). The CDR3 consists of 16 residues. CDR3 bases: TGTGCCAGTACCCTATCCAGACAGGGAGGGGGAGGTGGCTACACCTTC. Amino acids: CASTLSRQGGGGGYTF.

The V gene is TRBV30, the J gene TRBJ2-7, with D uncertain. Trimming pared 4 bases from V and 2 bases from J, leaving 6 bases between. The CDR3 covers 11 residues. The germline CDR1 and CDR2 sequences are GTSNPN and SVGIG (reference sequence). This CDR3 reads CAWTSAYEQYF. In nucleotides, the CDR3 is TGTGCCTGGACGTCGGCCTACGAGCAGTACTTC.

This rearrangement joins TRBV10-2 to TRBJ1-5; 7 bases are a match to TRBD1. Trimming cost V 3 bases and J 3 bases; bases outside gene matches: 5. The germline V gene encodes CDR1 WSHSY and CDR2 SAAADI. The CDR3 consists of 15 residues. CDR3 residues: CASSERQGNNQPQHF. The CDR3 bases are TGCGCCAGCAGTGAACGACAGGGCAACAATCAGCCCCAGCATTTT.

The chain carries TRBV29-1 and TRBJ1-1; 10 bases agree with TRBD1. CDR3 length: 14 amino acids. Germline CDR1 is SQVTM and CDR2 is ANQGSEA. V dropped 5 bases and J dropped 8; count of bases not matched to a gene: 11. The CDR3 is CSVSLGGQGMEAFF. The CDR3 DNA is TGCAGCGTTTCCCTGGGGGGACAGGGGATGGAAGCTTTCTTT.

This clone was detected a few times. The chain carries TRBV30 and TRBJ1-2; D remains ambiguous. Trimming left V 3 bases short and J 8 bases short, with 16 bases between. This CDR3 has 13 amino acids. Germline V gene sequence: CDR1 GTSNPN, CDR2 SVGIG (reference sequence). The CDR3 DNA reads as TGTGCCTGGAGCCCCGAGCTCGTTTGGGGCTACACCTTC. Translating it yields CAWSPELVWGYTF. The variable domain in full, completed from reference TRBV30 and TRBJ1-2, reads SQTIHQWPATLVQPVGSPLSLECTVEGTSNPNLYWYRQAAGRGLQLLFYSVGIGQISSEVPQNLSASRPQDRQFILSSKKLLLSDSGFYLCAWSPELVWGYTFGSGTRLTVV.

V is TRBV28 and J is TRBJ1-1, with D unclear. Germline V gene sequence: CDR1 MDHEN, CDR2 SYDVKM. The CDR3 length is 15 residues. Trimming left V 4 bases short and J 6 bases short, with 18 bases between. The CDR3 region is CASSSPRVGSSEAFF. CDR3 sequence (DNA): TGTGCCAGCAGTTCTCCCCGCGTCGGGTCCTCTGAAGCTTTCTTT.

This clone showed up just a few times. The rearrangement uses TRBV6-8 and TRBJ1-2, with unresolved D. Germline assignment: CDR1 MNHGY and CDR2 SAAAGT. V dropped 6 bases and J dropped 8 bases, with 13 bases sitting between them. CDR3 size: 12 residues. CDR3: CASSRGQVGYTF. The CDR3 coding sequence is TGTGCCAGCAGCAGAGGGCAGGTCGGCTACACCTTC.

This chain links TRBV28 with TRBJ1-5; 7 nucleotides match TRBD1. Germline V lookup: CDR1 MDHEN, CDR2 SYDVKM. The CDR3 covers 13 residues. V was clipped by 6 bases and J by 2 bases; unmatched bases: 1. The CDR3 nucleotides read TGTGCCAGCAGCGACAGGGGCAATCAGCCCCAGCATTTT. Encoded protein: CASSDRGNQPQHF.

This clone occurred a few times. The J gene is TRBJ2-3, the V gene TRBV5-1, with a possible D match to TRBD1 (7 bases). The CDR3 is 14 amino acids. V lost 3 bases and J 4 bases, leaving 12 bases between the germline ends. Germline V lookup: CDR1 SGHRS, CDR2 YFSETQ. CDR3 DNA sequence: TGCGCCAGCAGCTGGGGACAGCGGGCAGATACGCAGTATTTT. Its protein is CASSWGQRADTQYF.

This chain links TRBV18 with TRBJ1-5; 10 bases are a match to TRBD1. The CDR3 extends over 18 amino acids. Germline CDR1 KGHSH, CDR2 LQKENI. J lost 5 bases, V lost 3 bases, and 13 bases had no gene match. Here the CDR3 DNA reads TGTGCCAGCTCACCGCCCATGACGCCGGGACAGGGGTATCAGCCCCAGCATTTT. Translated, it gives CASSPPMTPGQGYQPQHF.

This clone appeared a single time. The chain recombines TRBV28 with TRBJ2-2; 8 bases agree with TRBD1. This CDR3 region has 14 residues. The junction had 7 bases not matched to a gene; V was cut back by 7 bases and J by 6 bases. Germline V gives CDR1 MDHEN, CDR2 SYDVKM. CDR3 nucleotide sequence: TGTGCCAGCATTCTGACAGGGGAGCCCGGGGAGCTGTTTTTT. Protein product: CASILTGEPGELFF.

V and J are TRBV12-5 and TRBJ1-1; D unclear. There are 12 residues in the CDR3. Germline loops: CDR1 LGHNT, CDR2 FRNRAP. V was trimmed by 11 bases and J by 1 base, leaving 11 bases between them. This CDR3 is CAGRYRNTEAFF. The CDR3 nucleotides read TGTGCTGGTAGATACAGGAACACTGAAGCTTTCTTT.

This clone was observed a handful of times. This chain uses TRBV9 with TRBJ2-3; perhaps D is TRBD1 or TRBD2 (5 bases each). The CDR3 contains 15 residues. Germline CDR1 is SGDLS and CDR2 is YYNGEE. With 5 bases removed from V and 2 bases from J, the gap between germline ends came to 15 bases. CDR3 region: CASSLGRGDTDTQYF. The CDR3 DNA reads TGTGCCAGCAGTTTGGGACGGGGAGACACAGATACGCAGTATTTT.

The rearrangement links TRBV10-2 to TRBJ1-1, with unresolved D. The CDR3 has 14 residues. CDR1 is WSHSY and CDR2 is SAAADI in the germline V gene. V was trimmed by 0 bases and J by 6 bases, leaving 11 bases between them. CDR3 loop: CASSESTFAAEAFF. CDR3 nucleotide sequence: TGCGCCAGCAGTGAGTCGACTTTCGCCGCTGAAGCTTTCTTT.

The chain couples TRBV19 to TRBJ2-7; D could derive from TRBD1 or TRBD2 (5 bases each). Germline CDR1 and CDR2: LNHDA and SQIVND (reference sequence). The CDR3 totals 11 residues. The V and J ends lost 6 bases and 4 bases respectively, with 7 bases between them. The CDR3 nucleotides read TGTGCCAGTAGGAGGGGATACGAGCAGTACTTC. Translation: CASRRGYEQYF.

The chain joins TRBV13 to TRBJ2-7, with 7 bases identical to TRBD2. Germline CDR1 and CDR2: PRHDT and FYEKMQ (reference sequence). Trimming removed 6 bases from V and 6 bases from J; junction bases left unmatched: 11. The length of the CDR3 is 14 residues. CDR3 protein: CASSPTSVPSEQYF. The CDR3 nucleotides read TGTGCCAGCAGTCCAACTAGCGTTCCGTCCGAGCAGTACTTC.

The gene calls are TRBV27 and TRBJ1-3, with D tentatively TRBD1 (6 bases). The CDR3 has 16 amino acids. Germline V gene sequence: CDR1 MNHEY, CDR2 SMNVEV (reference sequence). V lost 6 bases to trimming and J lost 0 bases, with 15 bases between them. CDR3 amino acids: CASRRGGGSSGNTIYF. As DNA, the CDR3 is TGTGCCAGCAGACGAGGTGGGGGCAGCTCTGGAAACACCATATATTTT.